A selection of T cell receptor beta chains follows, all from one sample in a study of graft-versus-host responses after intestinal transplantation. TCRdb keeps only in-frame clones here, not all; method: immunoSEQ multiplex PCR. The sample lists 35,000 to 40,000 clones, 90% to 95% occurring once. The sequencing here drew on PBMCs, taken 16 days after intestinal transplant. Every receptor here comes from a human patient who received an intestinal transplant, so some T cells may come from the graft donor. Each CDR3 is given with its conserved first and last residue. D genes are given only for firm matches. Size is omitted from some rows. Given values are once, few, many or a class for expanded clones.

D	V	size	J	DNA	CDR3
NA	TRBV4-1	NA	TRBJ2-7	TGCGCCAGCAGCCAAGGACAGTTCCCTTACGAGCAGTACTTC	CASSQGQFPYEQYF
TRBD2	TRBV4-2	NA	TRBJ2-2	TGTGCCAGCAGCCACAAGCGGGAGTTTTTTGCCGGGGAGCTGTTTTTT	CASSHKREFFAGELFF
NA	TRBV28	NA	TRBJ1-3	TGTGCCAGCAGTTTAGGGGGCAAGGGAAACACCATATATTTT	CASSLGGKGNTIYF
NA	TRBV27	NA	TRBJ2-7	TGTGCCAGCAGTGTCGGGGGAGCTCGTTTAGTCTACGAGCAGTACTTC	CASSVGGARLVYEQYF
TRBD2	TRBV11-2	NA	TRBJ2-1	TGTGCCAGCAGCTTGAGACTAGCGGGAGACGGTGAGCAGTTCTTC	CASSLRLAGDGEQFF
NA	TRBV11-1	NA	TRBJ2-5	TGTGCCAGCAGCCCTAGGTCAGGAGTAGGAGAGACCCAGTACTTC	CASSPRSGVGETQYF
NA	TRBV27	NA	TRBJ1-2	TGTGCCAGCAGTTTATCGGGCAGGGCGGGCCTCTACTATGGCTACACCTTC	CASSLSGRAGLYYGYTF
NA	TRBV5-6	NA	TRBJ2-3	TGTGCCAGCAGCTTGTTAGATACGCAGTATTTT	CASSLLDTQYF
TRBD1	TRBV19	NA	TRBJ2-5	TGTGCCAGTAGTATCGGGACAGGCGACCAAGAGACCCAGTACTTC	CASSIGTGDQETQYF
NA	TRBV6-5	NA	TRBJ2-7	TGTGCCAGCAGTTACTCGACAGGTACCTACGAGCAGTACTTC	CASSYSTGTYEQYF
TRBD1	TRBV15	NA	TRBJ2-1	TGTGCCACCAGCAGAGTCTCAGGGGGTGAGCAGTTCTTC	CATSRVSGGEQFF
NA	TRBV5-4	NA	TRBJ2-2	TGTGCCATAAGTCCAGGGGACACCGGGGAGCTGTTTTTT	CAISPGDTGELFF
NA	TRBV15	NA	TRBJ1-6	TGTGCCACCAACCCCGGGCGGCTCAGCTCCTATAATTCACCCCTCCACTTT	CATNPGRLSSYNSPLHF
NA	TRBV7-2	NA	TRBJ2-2	TGTGCCAGCAGCTCCCGTGGCAACACCGGGGAGCTGTTTTTT	CASSSRGNTGELFF
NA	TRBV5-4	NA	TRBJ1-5	TGTGCCAGCAGCTTGGGGCCAAACAATCAGCCCCAGCATTTT	CASSLGPNNQPQHF
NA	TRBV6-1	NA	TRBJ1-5	TGTGCCAGCCTACTCGGATATAGCAATCAGCCCCAGCATTTT	CASLLGYSNQPQHF
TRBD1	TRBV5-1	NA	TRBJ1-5	TGCGCCAGCAGGCCGGGACAGGGCGTGAATCAGCCCCAGCATTTT	CASRPGQGVNQPQHF
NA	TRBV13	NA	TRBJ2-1	TGTGCCAGCAGCTTAGGTGGCTCGGGGCAGTTCTTC	CASSLGGSGQFF
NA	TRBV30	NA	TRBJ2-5	TGTGCCTTAGCCGGAGAGACCCAGTACTTC	CALAGETQYF
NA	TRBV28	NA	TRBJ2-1	TGTGCCAGCAGTTTATTCTCTACAGGGTTATACAATGAGCAGTTCTTC	CASSLFSTGLYNEQFF
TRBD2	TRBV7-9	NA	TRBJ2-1	TGTGCCAGCAGCTGGGGCGGGACTAGCCACTACAATGAGCAGTTCTTC	CASSWGGTSHYNEQFF
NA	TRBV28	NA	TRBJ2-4	TGTGCCAGCAGTCCGAAGCTAGCCAAAAACATTCAGTACTTC	CASSPKLAKNIQYF
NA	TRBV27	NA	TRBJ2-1	TGTGCCAGCAGTTTCGGTAGCTCCTACAATGAGCAGTTCTTC	CASSFGSSYNEQFF
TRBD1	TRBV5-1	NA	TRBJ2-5	TGCGCCAGCGCCCAGCGCCTGGGACAGGACGGCGAGACCCAGTACTTC	CASAQRLGQDGETQYF
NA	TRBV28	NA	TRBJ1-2	TGTGCCAGCACCCGGAGAGAGACCTATGGCTACACCTTC	CASTRRETYGYTF
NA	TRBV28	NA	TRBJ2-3	TGTGCCAGCAGTTCCCCCGGGCCCTCGCGTGCAGATACGCAGTATTTT	CASSSPGPSRADTQYF
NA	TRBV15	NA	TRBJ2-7	TGTGCCACCAGCCCGGGCGTCTCCTACGAGCAGTACTTC	CATSPGVSYEQYF
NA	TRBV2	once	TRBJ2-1	TGTGCCAGCAGCGGACTCTTTGGGGATGAGCAGTTCTTC	CASSGLFGDEQFF
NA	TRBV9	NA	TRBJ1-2	TGTGCCAGCAGCCCCCCTAACAGGGATGGCCCGGGCCTGCGATATGGCTACACCTTC	CASSPPNRDGPGLRYGYTF
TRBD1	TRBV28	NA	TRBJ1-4	TGTGCCAGCAGGGGACAGAGCAATGAAAAACTGTTTTTT	CASRGQSNEKLFF
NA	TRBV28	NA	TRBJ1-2	TGTGCCAGCAGTTTAGAGGGCAGGGCGAACTATGGCTACACCTTC	CASSLEGRANYGYTF
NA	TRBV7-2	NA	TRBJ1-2	TGTGCCAGCAGCACCGCGGGGGGCGCAGGCTATGGCTACACCTTC	CASSTAGGAGYGYTF
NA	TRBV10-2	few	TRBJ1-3	TGCGCCAGCAGTGCTGGGGGGCCTGGAAACACCATATATTTT	CASSAGGPGNTIYF
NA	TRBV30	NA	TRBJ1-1	TGTGCCTGGAGTGTAGGAATTCGTCTAAACACTGAAGCTTTCTTT	CAWSVGIRLNTEAFF
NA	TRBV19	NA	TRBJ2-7	TGTGCCAGTAGTGCGACAAGCTCCTACGAGCAGTACTTC	CASSATSSYEQYF
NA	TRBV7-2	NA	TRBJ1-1	TGTGCCAGCAGCTTAGCCGTGGGCAGCTTGAACACTGAAGCTTTCTTT	CASSLAVGSLNTEAFF
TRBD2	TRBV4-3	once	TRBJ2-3	TGCGCCAGCAGCCTTGGAATCGCGGGAGTAGATACGCAGTATTTT	CASSLGIAGVDTQYF
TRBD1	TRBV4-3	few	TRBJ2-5	TGCGCCAGCAGCCAAGTCTTCCCACAGGGGGCGGAGTACCAAGAGACCCAGTACTTC	CASSQVFPQGAEYQETQYF
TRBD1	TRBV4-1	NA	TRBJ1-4	TGCGCCAGCAGCCTGCCCGGGACAGCACATGAAAAACTGTTTTTT	CASSLPGTAHEKLFF
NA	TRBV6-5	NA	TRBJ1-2	TGTGCCAGCAGTTACGGAACCTATGGCTACACCTTC	CASSYGTYGYTF
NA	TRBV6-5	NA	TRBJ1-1	TGTGCCAGCAGTTACGAGGGCTTCTCTGAAGCTTTCTTT	CASSYEGFSEAFF
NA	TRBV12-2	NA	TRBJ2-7	TGTGCAAGTCGCCCGGGACTAGCTATTAGCTCCTACGAGCAGTACTTC	CASRPGLAISSYEQYF
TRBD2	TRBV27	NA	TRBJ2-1	TGTGCCAGCAGTCCGGGAGCGGGAGGGCTATTTGGCAATGAGCAGTTCTTC	CASSPGAGGLFGNEQFF
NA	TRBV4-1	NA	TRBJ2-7	TGCGCCAGCAGCCAAGTGGGTTACGAGCAGTACTTC	CASSQVGYEQYF
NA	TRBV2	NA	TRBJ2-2	TGTGCCAGCCGGGTGGGACGGGACACCGGGGAGCTGTTTTTT	CASRVGRDTGELFF
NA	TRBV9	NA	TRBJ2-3	TGTGCCAGCAGCGTTGCCTTCTATGTTGGGGATACGCAGTATTTT	CASSVAFYVGDTQYF
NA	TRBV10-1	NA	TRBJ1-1	TGCGCCAGCAGTGACAAGAACACTGAAGCTTTCTTT	CASSDKNTEAFF
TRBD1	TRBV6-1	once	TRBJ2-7	TGTGCCAGCAGTGACGGACAGGGTCCTTCGGAAGAGCAGTACTTC	CASSDGQGPSEEQYF
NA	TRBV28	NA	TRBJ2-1	TGTGCCAGCAGCCAGCGGTTGGAGGCCTACAATGAGCAGTTCTTC	CASSQRLEAYNEQFF